The 28 T cell receptor beta chains given below trace back to one sample, sequenced in a study of blood T cell repertoires in COVID-19. Libraries were prepared by immunoSEQ multiplex PCR; TCRdb keeps only in-frame clonotypes and omits some of them. The sample records about 230,000 clones, over 65% being singletons. Source material: peripheral blood. The origin of the receptors is a woman aged 70-85 years with active or convalescent COVID-19.

The chain combines TRBV5-6 with TRBJ1-4; a weak D match, TRBD1 (5 bases). Per the germline V gene, CDR1 is SGHDT and CDR2 is YYEEEE. There are 12 residues in the CDR3. The V end lost 2 bases, the J end lost 13 bases, and 12 bases lay between the germline ends. CDR3 in DNA: TGTGCCAGCAGCTTAGGGGTCAGTAGACTGTTTTTT. This gives the protein CASSLGVSRLFF.

J is TRBJ1-1 and V is TRBV10-2, with D unresolved. Trimming left V 2 bases short and J 6 bases short, with 10 bases between. CDR3 length: 13 amino acids. Germline V gives CDR1 WSHSY, CDR2 SAAADI. The CDR3 region is CASSEPRVPEAFF. CDR3 nucleotide sequence: TGCGCCAGCAGTGAGCCGAGGGTCCCTGAAGCTTTCTTT.

The chain is built from TRBV4-1 and TRBJ2-7, with 7 bases fitting TRBD1. Trimming at V came to 4 bases and at J to 3 bases, leaving 12 bases not matched to a gene. The CDR3 is made up of 16 amino acids. Germline V gene data show CDR1 as MGHRA and CDR2 as YSYEKL. The CDR3 sequence: CASSRNDRAKDYEQYF. CDR3 sequence (DNA): TGCGCCAGCAGCCGCAATGACAGGGCCAAGGACTACGAGCAGTACTTC.

This chain joins TRBV3-1 (or the pseudogene TRBV3-2) and TRBJ2-1; TRBD1 aligns across 7 bases. There are 12 residues in the CDR3. V lost 4 bases, J lost 9 bases, and 3 bases stayed unmatched. Germline V gene lookup returns CDR1 LGHDT and CDR2 YNNKEL (reference sequence). The CDR3 is CASSPRDSEQFF. The CDR3 coding sequence is TGTGCCAGCAGCCCGAGGGACAGTGAGCAGTTCTTC.

The J gene is TRBJ1-2, the V gene TRBV10-1; D may be TRBD1 (5 bases). Trimming removed 4 bases from V and 2 bases from J, with 8 bases in between. CDR3 length equals 13 residues. Germline V gene lookup returns CDR1 WNHNN and CDR2 SYGVQD (reference sequence). CDR3 nucleotides: TGCGCCAGCAGTGGGACACCAAACTATGGCTACACCTTC. Translated, it gives CASSGTPNYGYTF.

The chain has TRBV5-1 and TRBJ2-1, with 14 positions matching TRBD2. V shed 4 bases, J shed 6 bases, and the junction held 6 bases outside the gene matches. Per the germline V gene, CDR1 is SGHRS and CDR2 is YFSETQ. The CDR3 runs to 16 residues. CDR3 sequence reads: CASSPLGLAGANEQFF. The DNA of the CDR3 is TGCGCCAGCAGCCCCCTGGGACTAGCGGGAGCCAATGAGCAGTTCTTC.

The chain joins TRBV18 to TRBJ2-7; 8 bases are a match to TRBD2. CDR3 size: 16 residues. V lost 3 bases and J lost 4; bases outside the gene matches: 11. CDR1 and CDR2 from the germline V gene are KGHSH and LQKENI. CDR3 in DNA: TGTGCCAGCTCACCCACGCGAGGGACTAGTAATTACGAGCAGTACTTC. Translation gives CASSPTRGTSNYEQYF.

This rearrangement joins TRBV7-9 to TRBJ1-4; D is perhaps TRBD1 (5 bases). Trimming removed 10 bases from V and 0 bases from J, with 12 bases in between. Germline-derived CDR1 and CDR2 are SEHNR and FQNEAQ (reference sequence). The CDR3 covers 14 residues. The CDR3 DNA follows: TGTGCCATCGCGGGGGTTGCAACTAATGAAAAACTGTTTTTT. Protein product: CAIAGVATNEKLFF. Full variable domain (rest looked up from reference TRBV7-9 and TRBJ1-4): DTGVSQNPRHKITKRGQNVTFRCDPISEHNRLYWYRQTLGQGPEFLTYFQNEAQLEKSRLLSDRFSAERPKGSFSTLEIQRTEQGDSAMYLCAIAGVATNEKLFFGSGTQLSVL.

This sequence joins TRBV18 and TRBJ1-1; no clear D. CDR3 length: 15 residues. The V gene's germline CDR1 is KGHSH and CDR2 LQKENI. V gave up 0 bases and J gave up 7 bases, with 15 bases separating them. The CDR3 nucleotides read TGTGCCAGCTCACCACCCTCTCTTACGCCCGGTGAAGCTTTCTTT. This translates into CASSPPSLTPGEAFF. Together with reference TRBV18 and TRBJ1-1, the CDR3 gives the full variable domain: NAGVMQNPRHLVRRRGQEARLRCSPMKGHSHVYWYRQLPEEGLKFMVYLQKENIIDESGMPKERFSAEFPKEGPSILRIQQVVRGDSAAYFCASSPPSLTPGEAFFGQGTRLTVV.

The V gene is TRBV18, the J gene TRBJ2-7, with TRBD1 identical over 9 bases. The CDR3 has 14 residues. Germline V gives CDR1 KGHSH, CDR2 LQKENI. The trim removed 3 bases at V and 5 bases at J, leaving 5 bases unmatched. CDR3 bases: TGTGCCAGCTCACCGGGACAGGGTTTCCACGAGCAGTACTTC. Amino acids: CASSPGQGFHEQYF. The full variable domain, in which reference TRBV18 and TRBJ2-7 provide the parts outside the CDR3, is NAGVMQNPRHLVRRRGQEARLRCSPMKGHSHVYWYRQLPEEGLKFMVYLQKENIIDESGMPKERFSAEFPKEGPSILRIQQVVRGDSAAYFCASSPGQGFHEQYFGPGTRLTVT.

J is TRBJ1-5 and V is TRBV6-6; tentatively, D is TRBD1 (6 bases). Germline V gene sequence: CDR1 MNHNY, CDR2 SVGAGI (reference sequence). The CDR3 sequence is 16 residues long. V was clipped by 7 bases and J by 3 bases, with 19 bases between them. This CDR3 reads CASTPRTDSHNQPQHF. CDR3 DNA: TGTGCCAGCACCCCCCGAACGGACAGCCACAATCAGCCCCAGCATTTT.

The V and J genes are TRBV28 and TRBJ1-5; D remains ambiguous. Trimming cost V 7 bases and J 0 bases, with 7 bases left between them. The CDR3 has 13 residues. Germline CDR1 reads MDHEN; CDR2 reads SYDVKM. CDR3: CASTGYSNQPQHF. Here the CDR3 DNA reads TGTGCCAGCACCGGGTATAGCAATCAGCCCCAGCATTTT.

The rearrangement links TRBV5-1 to TRBJ2-5; D is perhaps TRBD1 (5 bases). This CDR3 has 14 residues. Germline CDR1 is SGHRS and CDR2 is YFSETQ. The V gene lost 4 bases and the J gene lost 1 base, with 11 bases spanning the gap. The DNA of the CDR3 is TGCGCCAGCAGCCACCAGGGAATCCAAGAGACCCAGTACTTC. Protein product: CASSHQGIQETQYF.

This sequence joins TRBV6-1 and TRBJ2-7; TRBD1 aligns across 8 bases. Germline V gene sequence: CDR1 MNHNS, CDR2 SASEGT. This CDR3 is 15 amino acids long. J lost 6 bases, V lost 3 bases, and 10 bases had no gene match. The CDR3: CASSDLGQGSGEQYF. CDR3 coding DNA: TGTGCCAGCAGTGACCTCGGACAGGGCTCCGGCGAGCAGTACTTC.

The chain links TRBV2 to TRBJ2-3, with 13 nucleotides matching TRBD2. Germline V gene lookup returns CDR1 SNHLY and CDR2 FYNNEI. The CDR3 contains 16 residues. V dropped 6 bases and J dropped 2; count of bases not matched to a gene: 5. CDR3 loop: CASRPGLAGDTDTQYF. CDR3 nucleotides: TGTGCCAGCAGGCCCGGACTAGCGGGGGACACAGATACGCAGTATTTT.

The chain recombines TRBV19 with TRBJ1-1; no clear D gene. Germline V gene sequence: CDR1 LNHDA, CDR2 SQIVND (reference sequence). This CDR3 contains 15 residues. The V gene lost 5 bases and the J gene lost 5 bases, with 18 bases spanning the gap. The CDR3 nucleotides read TGTGCCAGTAGTCTCAGCTCGGGAGTCAGAACTGAAGCTTTCTTT. Translation: CASSLSSGVRTEAFF.

The chain has TRBV19 and TRBJ2-1; 8 nucleotides agree with TRBD1. Germline V gene data show CDR1 as LNHDA and CDR2 as SQIVND (reference sequence). The junction had 7 bases not matched to a gene; V was cut back by 5 bases and J by 7 bases. This CDR3 comprises 14 residues. The chain's CDR3 is CASSVGQGVNEQFF. CDR3 DNA: TGTGCCAGTAGTGTAGGACAGGGTGTTAATGAGCAGTTCTTC.

V is TRBV18 and J is TRBJ1-5; TRBD1 matches at 11 bases. In germline, CDR1 is KGHSH, CDR2 LQKENI. This CDR3 has 15 residues. Losses at the gene ends were 8 bases for V and 4 bases for J; bases not matched to a gene: 7. The CDR3 spells CASQSGQGANQPQHF. In nucleotides, the CDR3 is TGTGCCAGCCAAAGCGGACAGGGGGCTAATCAGCCCCAGCATTTT.

This clone is a singleton in its sample. Being one base from a much bigger clone, this may be a read error. This sequence joins TRBV7-2 and TRBJ1-2; tentative D call: TRBD1 (6 bases). Trimming pared 3 bases from V and 6 bases from J, leaving 8 bases between. From germline, CDR1 is SGHTA and CDR2 FQGNSA. This CDR3 is 12 amino acids long. CDR3 region: CASSFNRDGYTF. The CDR3 DNA follows: TGTGCCAGCAGCTTTAACAGGGATGGCTACACCTTC.

The chain links TRBV6-5 to TRBJ2-4; D may be TRBD2 (6 bases). From germline, CDR1 is MNHEY and CDR2 SVGAGI. The CDR3 length is 15 residues. Between the trimmed V and J ends, which lost 6 bases and 6 bases, there was a span of 18 bases. The DNA of the CDR3 is TGTGCCAGCAGCCACACTGGGGTAGCGGTAAACATTCAGTACTTC. It is translated as CASSHTGVAVNIQYF.

The table lists this clone with a count of one. The chain recombines TRBV15 with TRBJ1-5; 7 bases map to TRBD1. After removal of 3 bases from V and 4 bases from J, the junction contained 3 bases not matched to a gene. There are 14 residues in the CDR3. Germline-derived CDR1 and CDR2 are LNHNV and YYDKDF (reference sequence). CDR3 sequence (DNA): TGTGCCACCAGCAGGGGACAGAAGAATCAGCCCCAGCATTTT. Protein product: CATSRGQKNQPQHF. Full variable domain (missing parts from reference TRBV15 and TRBJ1-5): DAMVIQNPRYQVTQFGKPVTLSCSQTLNHNVMYWYQQKSSQAPKLLFHYYDKDFNNEADTPDNFQSRRPNTSFCFLDIRSPGLGDTAMYLCATSRGQKNQPQHFGDGTRLSIL.

The rearrangement joins TRBV27 to TRBJ1-2, with TRBD1 matching over 7 bases. CDR1 MNHEY and CDR2 SMNVEV come from the germline V gene (reference sequence). The CDR3 spans 13 residues. After removal of 3 bases from V and 3 bases from J, the junction contained 1 base not matched to a gene. The CDR3 DNA follows: TGTGCCAGCAGTTTTGACAGGGACTATGGCTACACCTTC. Translation: CASSFDRDYGYTF.

V and J are TRBV30 and TRBJ2-5, with D tentatively TRBD1 (5 bases). V lost 0 bases and J 4 bases, leaving 9 bases between the germline ends. The V gene's germline CDR1 is GTSNPN and CDR2 SVGIG (reference sequence). The CDR3 consists of 13 residues. CDR3 sequence: CAWSVMDIETQYF. CDR3 sequence (DNA): TGTGCCTGGAGTGTGATGGACATAGAGACCCAGTACTTC.

The rearrangement uses TRBV11-1 and TRBJ2-7; weak D call: TRBD1 (7 bases). The V end lost 5 bases, the J end lost 4 bases, and 15 bases lay between the germline ends. The CDR3 spans 14 residues. The germline CDR1 and CDR2 sequences are SGHAT and FQDESV (reference sequence). This CDR3 reads CASSPPGGLYEQYF. CDR3 sequence (DNA): TGTGCCAGCAGCCCGCCAGGGGGGCTTTACGAGCAGTACTTC. Drawing the rest from reference TRBV11-1 and TRBJ2-7, the complete variable domain is EAEVAQSPRYKITEKSQAVAFWCDPISGHATLYWYRQILGQGPELLVQFQDESVVDDSQLPKDRFSAERLKGVDSTLKIQPAELGDSAMYLCASSPPGGLYEQYFGPGTRLTVT.

The genes are TRBV27 and TRBJ2-5; D is perhaps TRBD1 (5 bases). The CDR3 sequence is 15 residues long. Germline values: CDR1 MNHEY, CDR2 SMNVEV (reference sequence). The germline V and J ends were trimmed by 0 bases and 4 bases, with 12 bases remaining between them. The CDR3 nucleotides are TGTGCCAGCAGTTTATCCAGGGTTACTTTAGAGACCCAGTACTTC. It encodes CASSLSRVTLETQYF.

The chain joins TRBV6-2 or TRBV6-3 to TRBJ2-7; 9 positions match TRBD1. The CDR3 has 15 amino acids. Germline V gene sequence: CDR1 MNHEY, CDR2 SVGEGT. V shed 5 bases and J 3 bases; nucleotides not matched to a gene: 8. The CDR3 loop reads CASSLYGQGLYEQYF. The CDR3 DNA follows: TGTGCCAGCAGTCTCTATGGACAGGGGCTCTACGAGCAGTACTTC.

This chain links TRBV28 with TRBJ2-5, with TRBD1 matching 11 bases. The V segment lost 1 base and the J segment 5 bases; nucleotides outside the gene matches: 12. Germline assignment: CDR1 MDHEN and CDR2 SYDVKM. The CDR3 is made up of 18 amino acids. This CDR3 reads CASSLLPDWTGGVETQYF. The CDR3 DNA reads TGTGCCAGCAGTTTATTGCCCGATTGGACAGGGGGCGTGGAGACCCAGTACTTC.

The chain couples TRBV10-3 to TRBJ1-4, with a tentative D call TRBD1 (5 bases). The CDR3 totals 13 residues. Germline V lookup: CDR1 ENHRY, CDR2 SYGVKD. V dropped 7 bases and J dropped 3 bases, with 9 bases sitting between them. CDR3 sequence reads: CAIKRGSNEKLFF. The CDR3, as DNA: TGTGCCATCAAGCGGGGGTCTAATGAAAAACTGTTTTTT.